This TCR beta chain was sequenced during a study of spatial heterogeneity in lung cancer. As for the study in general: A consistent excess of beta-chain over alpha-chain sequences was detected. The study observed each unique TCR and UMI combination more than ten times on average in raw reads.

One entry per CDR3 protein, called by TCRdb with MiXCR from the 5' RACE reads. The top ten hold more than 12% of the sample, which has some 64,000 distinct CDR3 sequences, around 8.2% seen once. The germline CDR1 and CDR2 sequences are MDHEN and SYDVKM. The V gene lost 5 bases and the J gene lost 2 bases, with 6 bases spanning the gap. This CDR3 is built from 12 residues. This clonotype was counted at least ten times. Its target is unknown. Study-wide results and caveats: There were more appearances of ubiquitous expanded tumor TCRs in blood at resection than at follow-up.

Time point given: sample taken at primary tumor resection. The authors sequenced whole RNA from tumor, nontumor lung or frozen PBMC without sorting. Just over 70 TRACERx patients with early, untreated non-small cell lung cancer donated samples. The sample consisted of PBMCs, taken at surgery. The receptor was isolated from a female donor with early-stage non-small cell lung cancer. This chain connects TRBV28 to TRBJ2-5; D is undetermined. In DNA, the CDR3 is TGTGCCAGCAGTCGGATTCAAGAGACCCAGTACTTC. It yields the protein CASSRIQETQYF.